This T cell receptor (beta chain) was found in a study of T cell responses to AZD1222 COVID-19 vaccine. Details on this clone: The antigen is undetermined.

Sequencing was performed with immunoSEQ multiplex PCR; in TCRdb, only in-frame clones are kept and a portion is missing. The profile shows around 92,000 clones, roughly 88% of them singletons. Whole-study results and caveats: Spike as a whole was targeted by vaccine-associated CD4 TCRs, dominant at 160-218 and 743-854. Reportedly, nearly half of unique spike TCRs recognized epitopes outside B.1.351/B.1.1.7 mutations.

Losses at the gene ends were 4 bases for V and 2 bases for J; bases not matched to a gene: 3. Germline V gene lookup returns CDR1 LGHDT and CDR2 YNNKEL (reference sequence). The CDR3 sequence is 14 residues long. This sequence originates from an adult in good health. The chain links TRBV3-1 (or the pseudogene TRBV3-2) to TRBJ1-2; 8 bases align to TRBD1. The specimen was peripheral blood, collected on day 0 of AZD1222 vaccination. Here the CDR3 DNA reads TGTGCCAGCAGCCGCCAGGGGGCGAACTATGGCTACACCTTC. Its translation is CASSRQGANYGYTF.